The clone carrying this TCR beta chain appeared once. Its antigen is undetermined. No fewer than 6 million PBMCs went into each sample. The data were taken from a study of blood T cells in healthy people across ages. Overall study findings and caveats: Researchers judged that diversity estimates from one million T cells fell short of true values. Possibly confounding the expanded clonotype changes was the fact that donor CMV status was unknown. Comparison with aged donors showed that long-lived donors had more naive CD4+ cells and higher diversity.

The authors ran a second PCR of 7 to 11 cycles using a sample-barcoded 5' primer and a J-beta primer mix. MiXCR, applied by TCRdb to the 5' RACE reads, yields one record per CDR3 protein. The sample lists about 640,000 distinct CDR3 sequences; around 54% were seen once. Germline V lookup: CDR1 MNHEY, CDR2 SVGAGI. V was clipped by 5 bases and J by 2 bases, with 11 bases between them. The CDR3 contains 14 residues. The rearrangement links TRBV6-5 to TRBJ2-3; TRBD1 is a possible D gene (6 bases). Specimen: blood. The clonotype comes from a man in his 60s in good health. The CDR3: CASSTQGYTDTQYF. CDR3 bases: TGTGCCAGCAGTACCCAGGGGTACACAGATACGCAGTATTTT.